Listed below are T cell receptor beta chains from one sample, sequenced in a study of blood T cell repertoires in COVID-19. Assay used: immunoSEQ multiplex PCR; TCRdb lists only in-frame clones, some missing. The table lists some 150,000 clones, 89% of them singletons. Sequenced input: peripheral blood. These receptors were taken from a human donor in a cohort sampled during active COVID-19. CDR3s include the opening cysteine and the closing phenylalanine or tryptophan. D genes are given only for firm matches. Not all rows give a size; the values are once, few, many and, for expanded clones, a class.

V: TRBV7-2; D: TRBD1; J: TRBJ1-2; size: -; CDR3: CASSPGQGKGYYGYTF; DNA: TGTGCCAGCAGCCCCGGACAGGGAAAGGGGTACTATGGCTACACCTTC
V: TRBV19; D: TRBD1; J: TRBJ2-2; size: -; CDR3: CASSTWPDRGGTGELFF; DNA: TGTGCCAGTAGTACCTGGCCGGACAGGGGTGGGACCGGGGAGCTGTTTTTT
V: TRBV5-4; D: TRBD1; J: TRBJ1-4; size: -; CDR3: CASSELDREGKLFF; DNA: TGTGCCAGCAGCGAGTTGGACAGGGAGGGAAAACTGTTTTTT
V: TRBV19; D: -; J: TRBJ2-3; size: -; CDR3: CASSIQGTDTQYF; DNA: TGTGCCAGTAGTATCCAGGGCACAGATACGCAGTATTTT
V: TRBV5-1; D: TRBD2; J: TRBJ2-5; size: -; CDR3: CASSFRLAGGPETQYF; DNA: TGCGCCAGCAGCTTCCGACTAGCGGGGGGGCCGGAGACCCAGTACTTC
V: TRBV27; D: -; J: TRBJ1-1; size: -; CDR3: CASSFPGAEAFF; DNA: TGTGCCAGCAGCTTCCCAGGGGCTGAAGCTTTCTTT
V: TRBV6-1; D: -; J: TRBJ1-3; size: -; CDR3: CASSERGLGNTIYF; DNA: TGTGCCAGCAGTGAACGCGGGCTCGGAAACACCATATATTTT
V: TRBV6-6; D: TRBD1; J: TRBJ2-7; size: few; CDR3: CASSPLTGFSSSYEQYF; DNA: TGTGCCAGCAGTCCGTTGACAGGGTTCTCGAGCTCCTACGAGCAGTACTTC
V: TRBV12-3/TRBV12-4; D: -; J: TRBJ1-2; size: -; CDR3: CASSLQVNYGYTF; DNA: TGTGCCAGCAGTTTACAGGTTAACTATGGCTACACCTTC
V: TRBV5-8; D: -; J: TRBJ2-1; size: -; CDR3: CASSPAGFYEQFF; DNA: TGTGCCAGCAGTCCGGCGGGGTTCTATGAGCAGTTCTTC
V: TRBV3-1/TRBV3-2; D: TRBD2; J: TRBJ2-1; size: -; CDR3: CASSQDWGGLAVSYNEQFF; DNA: TGTGCCAGCAGCCAAGATTGGGGGGGACTAGCGGTTTCCTACAATGAGCAGTTCTTC
V: TRBV5-5; D: TRBD1; J: TRBJ1-1; size: -; CDR3: CASSPPPQQGKFVGTEAFF; DNA: TGTGCCAGCAGCCCGCCTCCTCAACAGGGGAAATTTGTCGGGACTGAAGCTTTCTTT
V: TRBV7-9; D: -; J: TRBJ1-5; size: -; CDR3: CASSLDGYGSNQPQHF; DNA: TGTGCCAGCAGCTTAGACGGGTACGGAAGCAATCAGCCCCAGCATTTT
V: TRBV3-1/TRBV3-2; D: -; J: TRBJ1-2; size: -; CDR3: CASSQGLGPPNGYTF; DNA: TGTGCCAGCAGCCAAGGACTGGGGCCACCTAATGGCTACACCTTC
V: TRBV9; D: -; J: TRBJ2-7; size: -; CDR3: CASSATGQGYEQYF; DNA: TGTGCCAGCAGTGCTACGGGACAAGGCTACGAGCAGTACTTC
V: TRBV7-2; D: -; J: TRBJ2-7; size: -; CDR3: CASSGTGISYEQYF; DNA: TGTGCCAGCAGCGGTACAGGGATTTCCTACGAGCAGTACTTC
V: TRBV30; D: -; J: TRBJ1-5; size: -; CDR3: CAWEGGYNQPQHF; DNA: TGTGCCTGGGAGGGAGGTTACAATCAGCCCCAGCATTTT
V: TRBV29-1; D: -; J: TRBJ2-5; size: -; CDR3: CSVARTGSETQYF; DNA: TGCAGCGTTGCCCGTACAGGGAGCGAGACCCAGTACTTC
V: TRBV7-9; D: TRBD1; J: TRBJ1-1; size: -; CDR3: CASNAISGTGARVVEAFF; DNA: TGTGCCAGCAACGCTATATCCGGGACAGGGGCCAGGGTGGTTGAAGCTTTCTTT
V: TRBV3-1/TRBV3-2; D: -; J: TRBJ1-1; size: -; CDR3: CASSQLRGDTEAFF; DNA: TGTGCCAGCAGCCAACTCCGGGGAGATACTGAAGCTTTCTTT
V: TRBV29-1; D: TRBD2; J: TRBJ2-1; size: -; CDR3: CSGSGVYNEQFF; DNA: TGCAGCGGCAGCGGGGTCTACAATGAGCAGTTCTTC
V: TRBV2; D: -; J: TRBJ1-2; size: -; CDR3: CASSEFPGHGENYGYTF; DNA: TGTGCCAGCAGTGAATTCCCGGGACACGGGGAGAACTATGGCTACACCTTC
V: TRBV6-6; D: -; J: TRBJ1-2; size: -; CDR3: CASSYSDAGLSYGYTF; DNA: TGTGCCAGCAGTTACTCCGACGCGGGGCTGAGCTATGGCTACACCTTC
V: TRBV12-3/TRBV12-4; D: -; J: TRBJ1-6; size: -; CDR3: CASSLSENSPLHF; DNA: TGTGCCAGCAGTTTATCAGAAAATTCACCCCTCCACTTT
V: TRBV20-1; D: TRBD1; J: TRBJ1-2; size: -; CDR3: CSATDRGGYTF; DNA: TGCAGTGCTACCGACAGGGGTGGCTACACCTTC
V: TRBV7-9; D: TRBD1; J: TRBJ1-2; size: once; CDR3: CASSLATGSGYTF; DNA: TGTGCCAGCAGCTTAGCGACAGGGAGCGGCTACACCTTC
V: TRBV7-9; D: -; J: TRBJ2-5; size: -; CDR3: CASSLAERLLAETQYF; DNA: TGTGCCAGCAGCTTAGCTGAGAGACTCCTGGCAGAGACCCAGTACTTC
V: TRBV2; D: -; J: TRBJ2-7; size: -; CDR3: CASTATESSYEQYF; DNA: TGTGCCAGCACCGCGACAGAGAGCTCCTACGAGCAGTACTTC
V: TRBV7-9; D: TRBD2; J: TRBJ2-3; size: -; CDR3: CASSHIAGDMTDTQYF; DNA: TGTGCCAGCAGCCACATAGCGGGGGATATGACAGATACGCAGTATTTT
V: TRBV12-3/TRBV12-4; D: -; J: TRBJ1-2; size: -; CDR3: CASSFQRFDAATF; DNA: TGTGCCAGCAGTTTCCAACGCTTTGACGCAGCGACCTTC
V: TRBV5-1; D: TRBD1; J: TRBJ1-1; size: -; CDR3: CASSFGLWTGATPEAFF; DNA: TGCGCCAGCAGCTTTGGTCTTTGGACAGGGGCGACTCCTGAAGCTTTCTTT
V: TRBV3-1/TRBV3-2; D: -; J: TRBJ2-2; size: -; CDR3: CASSLIPGTTGELFF; DNA: TGTGCCAGCAGCCTAATTCCGGGAACAACCGGGGAGCTGTTTTTT